The T cell receptor beta chain described here comes from a study of T cell repertoires in cytomegalovirus infection. Study as a whole: The authors used CMV epitopes that were HLA-C-restricted (recently identified) and HLA-B-restricted (well studied). Public TCR beta signatures marked donors with CMV infection and the matching HLA.

A note on this clonotype: Its antigen is as yet unknown. An end of the junction differs from the germline gene, which may be a read error.

Whole-study results and caveats: CMV-specific HLA-C-restricted TCR beta clonotypes dominated the ex vivo response. Totalled public TCR beta family frequency picked out people who carried CMV plus the relevant HLA.

From the reads, TCRdb called clonotypes with MiXCR, one entry per CDR3 protein. The sample has over 120,000 distinct CDR3 sequences, approximately 30% seen once. The CDR3 spans 16 residues. Germline values: CDR1 LNHDA, CDR2 SQIVND (reference sequence). The source of this sequence is a human donor in good health (CMV status not recorded). Some clones in this sample may be carry-over from other donors' samples. This chain connects TRBV19 to TRBJ2-2, with D perhaps TRBD2 (5 bases). This specimen consisted of CD8+ T cells from cultured PBMCs, obtained from culture after CMV antigen stimulation. CDR3 coding DNA: TGTGCCAGTAGTACCCCTGGAGGTGAGAACATCGGGGAGCTGTTTTTT. Residues: CASSTPGGENIGELFF.